This T cell receptor (beta chain) was identified during a study of blood T cell repertoires in COVID-19. Study overall: The origin of the acute and convalescent COVID-19 samples was the United States, Italy and Spain. T cells, B-cell-depleted T cells, or PBMCs provided the cDNA or gDNA that served as material.

The V end lost 8 bases, the J end lost 2 bases, and 16 bases lay between the germline ends. There are 14 residues in the CDR3. Germline V gives CDR1 SGHDN, CDR2 FVKESK. In the original processing: Amplifying reference gene primers gave estimates of nucleated cell counts. The table came from immunoSEQ multiplex PCR; TCRdb's copy has only in-frame clones and leaves some out. V, J and clone size derive from that table, while D and trimming were established from the DNA sequence. The sample holds about 200,000 clones; around 84% are singletons and the top ten take roughly 13%. Sequenced sample: peripheral blood. The TCR was taken from a human donor in a cohort sampled during active COVID-19. V usage is TRBV14 and J usage is TRBJ2-7; possible D gene TRBD2, 5 bases. The CDR3 bases are TGTGCCAGCGAAGCGGACTTCCCACCCTACGAGCAGTACTTC. This codes for CASEADFPPYEQYF.